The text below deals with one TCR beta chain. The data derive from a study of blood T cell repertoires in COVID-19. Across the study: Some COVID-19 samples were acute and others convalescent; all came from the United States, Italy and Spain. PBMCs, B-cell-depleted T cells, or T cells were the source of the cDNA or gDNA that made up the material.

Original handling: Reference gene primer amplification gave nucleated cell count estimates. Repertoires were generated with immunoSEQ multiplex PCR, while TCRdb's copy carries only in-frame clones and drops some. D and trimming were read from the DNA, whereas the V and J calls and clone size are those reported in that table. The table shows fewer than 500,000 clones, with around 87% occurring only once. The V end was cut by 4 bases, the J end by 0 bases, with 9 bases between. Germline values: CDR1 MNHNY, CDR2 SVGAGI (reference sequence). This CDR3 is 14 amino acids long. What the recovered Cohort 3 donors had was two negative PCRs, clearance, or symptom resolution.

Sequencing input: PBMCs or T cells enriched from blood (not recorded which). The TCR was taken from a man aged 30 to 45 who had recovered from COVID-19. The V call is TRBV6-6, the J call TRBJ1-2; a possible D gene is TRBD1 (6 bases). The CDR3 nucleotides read TGTGCCAGCAGTTCCGACAGGCCTAACTATGGCTACACCTTC. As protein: CASSSDRPNYGYTF.